Below are 20 T cell receptor beta chains sequenced from a single sample in a study of PD-L1 blockade in urothelial cancer. This table comes from immunoSEQ multiplex PCR, and its TCRdb copy is limited to in-frame clones, with some not included. The sample has roughly 90,000 clones; roughly 90% are singletons. Time point indicated: pretreatment peripheral blood. The sequenced sample was PBMCs, obtained around atezolizumab (anti-PD-L1) treatment. These receptors were taken from a woman aged 80 or older with urothelial cancer.

The rearrangement joins TRBV19 to TRBJ2-7; TRBD1 matches at 7 bases. Germline trimming cut 3 bases from V and 2 bases from J; bases unmatched to any gene: 4. Germline CDR1 and CDR2: LNHDA and SQIVND (reference sequence). The CDR3 has 14 amino acids. CDR3 amino acids: CASSMAQGAYEQYF. CDR3 bases: TGTGCCAGTAGTATGGCGCAGGGGGCCTACGAGCAGTACTTC.

This sequence joins TRBV6-1 and TRBJ1-5, with D perhaps TRBD1 (5 bases). The CDR3 sequence is 15 residues long. Germline values: CDR1 MNHNS, CDR2 SASEGT. Trimming shortened V by 5 bases and J by 3 bases, and 14 bases separated the two germline ends. CDR3 sequence reads: CASSRSGGVNQPQHF. CDR3 in DNA: TGTGCCAGCAGTAGGTCCGGGGGAGTCAATCAGCCCCAGCATTTT.

The chain uses TRBV28 and TRBJ1-2; D possibly corresponds to TRBD1 (5 bases). From germline, CDR1 is MDHEN and CDR2 SYDVKM. There are 13 residues in the CDR3. V dropped 7 bases and J dropped 2 bases, with 11 bases sitting between them. CDR3 DNA: TGTGCCAGCATGGTACAGGCGAACTATGGCTACACCTTC. This codes for CASMVQANYGYTF.

This clone has only one observation. The J gene is TRBJ2-5, the V gene TRBV30, with D possibly TRBD2 on 6 matching bases. The CDR3 has 12 residues. The V gene's germline CDR1 is GTSNPN and CDR2 SVGIG (reference sequence). V was cut by 5 bases and J by 6 bases, with 13 bases left in between. The CDR3 DNA follows: TGTGCCTGGGAAGTGGGACTTAAGACCCAGTACTTC. Translation gives CAWEVGLKTQYF.

Concerning this clone: One junction end disagrees with the germline gene, perhaps due to a read error. The chain has TRBV28 and TRBJ2-7; 13 bases align to TRBD2. CDR3 size: 13 residues. The germline CDR1 and CDR2 sequences are MDHEN and SYDVKM. CDR3 protein: CASSRGLAGALHF. CDR3 coding DNA: TGTGCCAGCAGCCGAGGACTAGCGGGAGCCCTTCACTTC. Using reference TRBV28 and TRBJ2-7 for the parts outside the CDR3, the full variable domain is DVKVTQSSRYLVKRTGEKVFLECVQDMDHENMFWYRQDPGLGLRLIYFSYDVKMKEKGDIPEGYSVSREKKERFSLILESASTNQTSMYLCASSRGLAGALHFGPGTRLTVT.

The chain employs TRBV2 and TRBJ2-1; 11 nucleotides agree with TRBD2. Per germline, CDR1 SNHLY and CDR2 FYNNEI. CDR3 length equals 17 residues. With V trimmed by 7 bases and J by 1 base, 9 bases remained unmatched. This chain's CDR3 is CASIETSGTFSYNEQFF. CDR3 coding DNA: TGTGCCAGCATAGAGACTAGCGGGACTTTTTCCTACAATGAGCAGTTCTTC. Supplemented by reference TRBV2 and TRBJ2-1, the full variable domain reads EPEVTQTPSHQVTQMGQEVILRCVPISNHLYFYWYRQILGQKVEFLVSFYNNEISEKSEIFDDQFSVERPDGSNFTLKIRSTKLEDSAMYFCASIETSGTFSYNEQFFGPGTRLTVL.

V is TRBV4-2 and J is TRBJ2-1, with TRBD2 identical over 11 bases. J lost 10 bases, V lost 1 base, and 9 bases had no gene match. Per germline, CDR1 LGHNA and CDR2 YNFKEQ. The CDR3 sequence is 16 residues long. CDR3 DNA sequence: TGTGCCAGCAGCCAAGGGACTAGCGGGTACGGCTCGGAGCAGTTCTTC. Protein: CASSQGTSGYGSEQFF.

The chain employs TRBV5-1 and TRBJ1-1; possible D gene TRBD1, 6 bases. The V gene lost 7 bases and the J gene lost 1 base, with 17 bases spanning the gap. Germline lookup yields CDR1 SGHRS and CDR2 YFSETQ. CDR3 length equals 15 residues. CDR3 sequence reads: CASGRVRGANTEAFF. The CDR3 DNA reads TGCGCCAGCGGAAGGGTTCGGGGGGCGAACACTGAAGCTTTCTTT.

This chain uses TRBV7-9 with TRBJ2-6; TRBD2 agrees at 9 bases. Germline V gives CDR1 SEHNR, CDR2 FQNEAQ (reference sequence). This CDR3 spans 19 amino acids. Germline trimming cut 1 base from V and 0 bases from J; bases unmatched to any gene: 7. The CDR3: CASSLGVSGGYSGANVLTF. The CDR3 region has the DNA TGTGCCAGCAGCTTAGGAGTTAGCGGGGGATACTCTGGGGCCAACGTCCTGACTTTC.

This clone was seen only a few times. This chain uses TRBV7-3 with TRBJ1-2, with D possibly TRBD1 on 5 matching bases. Germline V gene sequence: CDR1 SGHTA, CDR2 FQGTGA. Trimming took 2 bases from V and 6 from J, leaving 16 bases between them. CDR3 length equals 15 residues. This chain's CDR3 is CASSLGGSSGDGYTF. CDR3 sequence (DNA): TGTGCCAGCAGCTTAGGTGGGAGCTCGGGGGATGGCTACACCTTC.

The rearrangement links TRBV5-1 to TRBJ2-7; 8 bases fit TRBD2. Per germline, CDR1 SGHRS and CDR2 YFSETQ. The CDR3 has 17 amino acids. V lost 0 bases and J lost 0; bases outside the gene matches: 8. The CDR3 DNA reads as TGCGCCAGCAGCTTGGCCCCAACTAGCGGCTTCTCCTACGAGCAGTACTTC. Its protein product is CASSLAPTSGFSYEQYF.

The CDR3 region has the DNA TGTGCCAGCAGCCAAGTGGCCGGAAACACCATATATTTT. Protein: CASSQVAGNTIYF. The V gene is TRBV14, the J gene TRBJ1-3; D call uncertain. The CDR3 has 13 amino acids. CDR1 and CDR2 (germline): SGHDN, FVKESK. V lost 1 base, J lost 4 bases, and 5 bases lay in between.

This sequence joins TRBV5-1 and TRBJ2-1; TRBD2 matches 10 bases. After removal of 4 bases from V and 5 bases from J, the junction contained 9 bases not matched to a gene. CDR1 is SGHRS, CDR2 YFSETQ, per germline. CDR3 length equals 16 residues. CDR3 amino acids: CASSMIAGGRHNEQFF. The CDR3 DNA follows: TGCGCCAGCAGCATGATAGCGGGAGGTCGCCACAATGAGCAGTTCTTC.

The J gene is TRBJ2-7, the V gene TRBV28, with TRBD2 matching 8 bases. Germline V gene lookup returns CDR1 MDHEN and CDR2 SYDVKM. V shed 1 base and J 2 bases; nucleotides not matched to a gene: 7. There are 16 residues in the CDR3. CDR3: CASSLFGSGSPYEQYF. The CDR3 nucleotides read TGTGCCAGCAGTTTATTCGGGAGCGGGAGCCCCTACGAGCAGTACTTC.

The chain is built from TRBV4-1 and TRBJ2-1, with TRBD2 identical over 13 bases. Germline values: CDR1 MGHRA, CDR2 YSYEKL. CDR3 size: 19 residues. V lost 0 bases to trimming and J lost 5 bases; unmatched junction nucleotides: 10. This chain's CDR3 is CASSQEGLAGVGIDNEQFF. DNA of the CDR3: TGCGCCAGCAGCCAAGAAGGACTAGCGGGAGTGGGGATAGACAATGAGCAGTTCTTC.

The chain carries TRBV5-1 and TRBJ2-5, with D uncertain. CDR1 and CDR2 from the germline V gene are SGHRS and YFSETQ. This CDR3 comprises 11 residues. Between the trimmed V and J ends, which lost 7 bases and 5 bases, there was a span of 9 bases. The CDR3 loop reads CASPDGETQYF. The CDR3, as DNA: TGCGCCAGCCCCGACGGGGAGACCCAGTACTTC. Full variable domain (remainder filled in from reference TRBV5-1 and TRBJ2-5): KAGVTQTPRYLIKTRGQQVTLSCSPISGHRSVSWYQQTPGQGLQFLFEYFSETQRNKGNFPGRFSGRQFSNSRSEMNVSTLELGDSALYLCASPDGETQYFGPGTRLLVL.

The J gene is TRBJ2-1, the V gene TRBV27; D remains unclear. Trimming took off 6 bases at V and 0 bases at J, with 6 bases between the two ends. From germline, CDR1 is MNHEY and CDR2 SMNVEV (reference sequence). This CDR3 contains 13 residues. The CDR3 DNA reads as TGTGCCAGCAGCCAAAACTCCTACAATGAGCAGTTCTTC. This gives the protein CASSQNSYNEQFF.

Worth noting for this clone: An end of the junction does not agree with germline; a read error may underlie this. This sequence joins TRBV7-9 and TRBJ2-1, with D perhaps TRBD2 (5 bases). The germline CDR1 and CDR2 sequences are SEHNR and FQNEAQ (reference sequence). The CDR3 covers 12 residues. The CDR3, as DNA: TGTGCCAGCAGCTTAGCCCCCCGGGGTCTACTCTTC. It yields the protein CASSLAPRGLLF. Based on the CDR3 plus reference TRBV7-9 and TRBJ2-1, the full variable domain is DTGVSQNPRHKITKRGQNVTFRCDPISEHNRLYWYRQTLGQGPEFLTYFQNEAQLEKSRLLSDRFSAERPKGSFSTLEIQRTEQGDSAMYLCASSLAPRGLLFGPGTRLTVL.

The chain recombines TRBV9 with TRBJ2-1, with TRBD2 as a possible D gene (5 bases). Germline values: CDR1 SGDLS, CDR2 YYNGEE. CDR3 length equals 17 residues. The V and J ends lost 0 bases and 6 bases respectively, with 19 bases between them. The CDR3 nucleotides read TGTGCCAGCAGCGTAGACCCAGCGGACCTAATACTCAATGAGCAGTTCTTC. Translating it yields CASSVDPADLILNEQFF.

This clone was seen once. No DNA is shown, since the ends of the CDR3 on it are uncertain; the CDR3 is the one TCRdb lists. V is TRBV27 and J is TRBJ2-2; the table names TRBD1, a call not compared with the DNA. The CDR3 is 16 residues long, ends included. The germline gives CDR1 MNHEY, CDR2 SMNVEV (reference sequence). CDR3: CASSFLAGGSTGELFF.